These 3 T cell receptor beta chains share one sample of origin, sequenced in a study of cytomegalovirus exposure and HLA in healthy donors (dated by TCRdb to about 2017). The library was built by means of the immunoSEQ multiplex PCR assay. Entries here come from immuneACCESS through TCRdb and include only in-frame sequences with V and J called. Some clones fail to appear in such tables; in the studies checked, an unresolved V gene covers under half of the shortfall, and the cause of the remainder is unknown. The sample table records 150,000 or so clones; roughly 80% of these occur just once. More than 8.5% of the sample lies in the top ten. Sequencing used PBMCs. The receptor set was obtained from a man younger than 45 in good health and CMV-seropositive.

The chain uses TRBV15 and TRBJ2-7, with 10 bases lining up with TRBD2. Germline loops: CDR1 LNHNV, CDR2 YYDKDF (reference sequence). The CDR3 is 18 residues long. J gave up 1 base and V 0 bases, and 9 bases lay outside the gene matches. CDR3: CATSRDLYTSGTSYEQYF. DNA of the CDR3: TGTGCCACCAGCAGAGATCTCTATACTAGCGGGACTTCCTACGAGCAGTACTTC.

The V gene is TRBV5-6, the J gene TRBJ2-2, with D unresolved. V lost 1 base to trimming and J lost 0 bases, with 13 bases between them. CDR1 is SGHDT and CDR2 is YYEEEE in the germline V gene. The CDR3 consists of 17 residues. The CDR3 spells CASSLYSRQTNTGELFF. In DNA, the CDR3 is TGTGCCAGCAGCTTGTATAGCCGGCAAACGAACACCGGGGAGCTGTTTTTT.

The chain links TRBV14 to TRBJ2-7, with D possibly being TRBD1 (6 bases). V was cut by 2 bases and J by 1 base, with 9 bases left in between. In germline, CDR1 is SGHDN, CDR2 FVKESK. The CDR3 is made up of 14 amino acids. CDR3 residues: CASSQPGQSYEQYF. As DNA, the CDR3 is TGTGCCAGCAGCCAACCCGGACAGTCCTACGAGCAGTACTTC.